One and the same sample provided the 31 T cell receptor beta chains below, sequenced in a study of neurological immune-mediated disorders. TCRdb re-called the 5' RACE reads with MiXCR, one entry per CDR3 protein. This table has 130,000 or so distinct CDR3 sequences, 3% to 3.5% appearing once. Sequencing was carried out using PBMCs. Receptors were obtained from a woman aged 30 to 39 with multiple sclerosis.

The sample holds many counts of this clonotype. The chain uses TRBV6-4 and TRBJ2-3; maybe TRBD1 (6 bases). CDR1 and CDR2 (germline): MRHNA, SNTAGT. The V end was cut by 4 bases, the J end by 2 bases, with 10 bases between. CDR3 size: 14 residues. The DNA for the CDR3 is TGTGCCAGCAGTGGAGGGGGAGACACAGATACGCAGTATTTT. Translation gives CASSGGGDTDTQYF.

This clonotype was seen a few times. Just one base apart from a much larger clone, this may be a read error. The J gene is TRBJ2-3, the V gene TRBV19; D possibly matches TRBD1 or TRBD2 (5 bases each). The CDR3 runs to 12 residues. Germline V gene data show CDR1 as LNHDA and CDR2 as SQIVND (reference sequence). CDR3 DNA: TGTGACGCCGCCAACGGGGCGGATACGCAGTATTTT. Its translation: CDAANGADTQYF.

This clonotype showed up many times. The chain uses TRBV7-6 and TRBJ1-1, with D uncertain. Trimming pared 1 base from V and 5 bases from J, leaving 11 bases between. CDR3 length: 14 amino acids. From germline, CDR1 is SGHVS and CDR2 FNYEAQ. CDR3 in amino acids: CASSLGGGGTEAFF. DNA for the CDR3: TGTGCCAGCAGCTTAGGGGGTGGTGGAACTGAAGCTTTCTTT.

The chain is built from TRBV3-1 and TRBJ1-1, with D possibly TRBD1 on 5 matching bases. CDR3 length equals 15 residues. Deletions cut 4 bases from V and 2 bases from J, with 14 bases between. Germline CDR1 is LGHDT and CDR2 is YNNKEL (reference sequence). CDR3 nucleotide sequence: TGTGCCAGCAGCCCCAACCCGGACACCAACACTGAAGCTTTCTTT. Protein product: CASSPNPDTNTEAFF.

This clonotype was seen at least ten times. The chain recombines TRBV5-6 with TRBJ1-1; D is possibly TRBD1 (6 bases). From germline, CDR1 is SGHDT and CDR2 YYEEEE. Trimming took 5 bases from V and 3 from J, leaving 23 bases between them. CDR3 length: 17 residues. The CDR3 DNA reads as TGTGCCAGCAGACACTACCGGGACAACTCAATGGACACTGAAGCTTTCTTT. Residues: CASRHYRDNSMDTEAFF.

At least ten counts were recorded for this clonotype. In nucleotides, the CDR3 is TGCAGTGCTCTCAGAGCCACAGATACGCAGTATTTT. It is translated as CSALRATDTQYF. J is TRBJ2-3 and V is TRBV20-1; unclear D gene. The CDR3 runs to 12 residues. Trimming shortened V by 5 bases and J by 2 bases, and 8 bases separated the two germline ends. Germline CDR1 DFQATT, CDR2 SNEGSKA (reference sequence).

The table lists this clonotype with many counts. The chain links TRBV20-1 to TRBJ1-4, with 7 bases identical to TRBD1. The V and J ends lost 3 bases and 4 bases, in that order; junction bases with no gene match: 5. This CDR3 has 14 amino acids. From germline, CDR1 is DFQATT and CDR2 SNEGSKA (reference sequence). Written as DNA, the CDR3 is TGCAGTGCTAGGGGGACAGTGGGTAATGAAAAACTGTTTTTT. Amino acid sequence: CSARGTVGNEKLFF.

This clonotype was detected ten times or more. The V gene is TRBV7-2, the J gene TRBJ2-1; perhaps TRBD2 as D (6 bases). The CDR3 totals 15 residues. Trimming took 5 bases from V and 2 from J, leaving 13 bases between them. In germline, CDR1 is SGHTA, CDR2 FQGNSA. CDR3 DNA: TGTGCCAGCAGCCCCATCGGGGAGGCCTACAATGAGCAGTTCTTC. It is translated as CASSPIGEAYNEQFF. Variable domain in full (rest from reference TRBV7-2 and TRBJ2-1): GAGVSQSPSNKVTEKGKDVELRCDPISGHTALYWYRQSLGQGLEFLIYFQGNSAPDKSGLPSDRFSAERTGGSVSTLTIQRTQQEDSAVYLCASSPIGEAYNEQFFGPGTRLTVL.

This clonotype appeared many times. The gene calls are TRBV6-5 and TRBJ1-2; D not certain. V shed 5 bases and J shed 12 bases, with 22 bases lying between them. The CDR3 length is 14 residues. Germline V gene sequence: CDR1 MNHEY, CDR2 SVGAGI. The CDR3 sequence is CASSTSLGPRTNTF. DNA for the CDR3: TGTGCCAGCAGTACCTCTCTGGGTCCGCGTACGAACACCTTC.

This clonotype was seen many times. V usage is TRBV7-2 and J usage is TRBJ2-5; no reliable D call. Germline CDR1 is SGHTA and CDR2 is FQGNSA. The CDR3 covers 13 residues. V lost 5 bases, J lost 4 bases, and 11 bases lay in between. The CDR3 DNA sequence: TGTGCCAGCAGCCCGTACGTGGCAGAGACCCAGTACTTC. Translating it yields CASSPYVAETQYF.

This clonotype showed up many times. This chain links TRBV12-3 or TRBV12-4 with TRBJ1-1; 10 positions agree with TRBD1. CDR3 size: 14 residues. V was clipped by 7 bases and J by 4 bases; unmatched bases: 6. The CDR3 region has the DNA TGTGCCAGCACCCGGGACAGGGGCGGCACTGAAGCTTTCTTT. Translating it yields CASTRDRGGTEAFF.

This clonotype was recorded at least ten times. CDR3 sequence reads: CSVEEPPDRGTQYF. CDR3 bases: TGCAGCGTTGAAGAGCCTCCCGATCGGGGGACCCAGTACTTC. The chain is built from TRBV29-1 and TRBJ2-5; tentative D call: TRBD2 (5 bases). Germline V gives CDR1 SQVTM, CDR2 ANQGSEA. The V gene lost 0 bases and the J gene lost 7 bases, with 15 bases spanning the gap. There are 14 residues in the CDR3.

This clonotype was seen at least ten times. This chain connects TRBV5-6 to TRBJ2-7; no clear D. The length of the CDR3 is 13 residues. V was shortened by 0 bases and J by 6 bases, with 10 bases between the two germline ends. Per germline, CDR1 SGHDT and CDR2 YYEEEE. In nucleotides, the CDR3 is TGTGCCAGCAGCTTGGGACTCTTTGGCGAGCAGTACTTC. It translates to CASSLGLFGEQYF.

This clonotype has a count of ten or more. The V call is TRBV20-1, the J call TRBJ1-1; D is unresolved. Germline V lookup: CDR1 DFQATT, CDR2 SNEGSKA (reference sequence). V lost 1 base, J lost 1 base, and 16 bases lay in between. This CDR3 region has 16 residues. The CDR3 nucleotides are TGCAGTGCTAGAGGAATTTCAGACGAGGGGAACACTGAAGCTTTCTTT. Translation gives CSARGISDEGNTEAFF.

This clonotype came up many times. The V call is TRBV7-9, the J call TRBJ1-1; D gene uncertain. The CDR3 contains 16 residues. V was clipped by 5 bases and J by 0 bases, with 16 bases between them. CDR1 SEHNR and CDR2 FQNEAQ come from the germline V gene (reference sequence). The CDR3 sequence: CASSPPLDLMNTEAFF. The CDR3 nucleotides read TGTGCCAGCAGCCCACCCTTGGACCTCATGAACACTGAAGCTTTCTTT.

This clonotype was recorded many times. The V and J genes are TRBV14 and TRBJ1-2; D not certain. CDR1 SGHDN and CDR2 FVKESK come from the germline V gene. Trimming left V 2 bases short and J 1 base short, with 8 bases between. CDR3 length: 14 residues. The CDR3 region is CASSQLASNYGYTF. CDR3 bases: TGTGCCAGCAGCCAATTGGCCAGTAACTATGGCTACACCTTC. Variable domain in full (rest from reference TRBV14 and TRBJ1-2): EAGVTQFPSHSVIEKGQTVTLRCDPISGHDNLYWYRRVMGKEIKFLLHFVKESKQDESGMPNNRFLAERTGGTYSTLKVQPAELEDSGVYFCASSQLASNYGYTFGSGTRLTVV.

The chain uses TRBV30 and TRBJ1-1, with 7 bases fitting TRBD1. CDR1 and CDR2 from the germline V gene are GTSNPN and SVGIG (reference sequence). The CDR3 loop spans 14 amino acids. Trimming took 2 bases from V and 5 from J; bases not matched to a gene: 8. The CDR3 DNA follows: TGTGCCTGGAGTCCACAGGGGTTAGGGACTGAAGCTTTCTTT. Translating it yields CAWSPQGLGTEAFF.

The sample holds many counts of this clonotype. The rearrangement uses TRBV6-5 and TRBJ1-3; a weak D match, TRBD1 (6 bases). V lost 6 bases, J lost 0 bases, and 15 bases lay in between. The CDR3 totals 16 residues. CDR1 MNHEY and CDR2 SVGAGI come from the germline V gene. CDR3 in amino acids: CASSQNRALSGNTIYF. CDR3 coding DNA: TGTGCCAGCAGCCAGAACAGGGCCCTCTCTGGAAACACCATATATTTT.

This clonotype showed up many times. The chain links TRBV4-3 to TRBJ2-3; D possibly corresponds to TRBD2 (6 bases). The CDR3 totals 13 residues. Trimming took 2 bases from V and 12 from J, leaving 15 bases between them. The V gene's germline CDR1 is LGHNA and CDR2 YSLEER. As DNA, the CDR3 is TGCGCCAGCAGCCAATGGTTCGGGACTGAACAGTATTTT. Translated, it gives CASSQWFGTEQYF.

This clonotype was seen at least ten times. The rearrangement uses TRBV7-2 and TRBJ2-1; D is ambiguous. The CDR3 totals 15 residues. With 1 base removed from V and 10 bases from J, the gap between germline ends came to 17 bases. Germline-derived CDR1 and CDR2 are SGHTA and FQGNSA. CDR3 in amino acids: CASSLDSGSLSEQFF. DNA for the CDR3: TGTGCCAGCAGCTTAGATTCGGGCTCCCTTTCCGAGCAGTTCTTC.

There are many counts of this clonotype. The chain links TRBV4-2 to TRBJ1-5, with 9 bases fitting TRBD1. Germline V lookup: CDR1 LGHNA, CDR2 YNFKEQ. With V trimmed by 3 bases and J by 4 bases, 4 bases remained unmatched. This CDR3 is 15 amino acids long. CDR3 sequence: CASSHDGQGNQPQHF. The CDR3 nucleotides are TGTGCCAGCAGCCACGACGGACAGGGGAATCAGCCCCAGCATTTT.

In its sample, this clonotype was seen many times. CDR3 residues: CASSKQVVAGGYSGANVLTF. CDR3 sequence (DNA): TGTGCCAGCAGCAAACAGGTGGTAGCGGGGGGGTACTCTGGGGCCAACGTCCTGACTTTC. The chain recombines TRBV21-1 with TRBJ2-6; TRBD2 is taken as the D call from the table, unchecked against the DNA. TRBV21-1 is marked as a pseudogene. The CDR3 totals 20 residues.

V and J are TRBV20-1 and TRBJ2-1; D is possibly TRBD2 (6 bases). The ends were cut back, 5 bases at V and 2 bases at J, with 13 bases in the middle. CDR1 and CDR2 from the germline V gene are DFQATT and SNEGSKA (reference sequence). This CDR3 comprises 14 residues. The chain's CDR3 is CSAPEGKPYNEQFF. The DNA for the CDR3 is TGCAGTGCTCCGGAGGGAAAGCCCTACAATGAGCAGTTCTTC.

The table lists this clonotype with many counts. V and J are TRBV29-1 and TRBJ2-7; no clear D. Germline CDR1 is SQVTM and CDR2 is ANQGSEA. The ends were cut back, 4 bases at V and 2 bases at J, with 6 bases in the middle. This CDR3 has 11 residues. The CDR3 is CSVVAAYEQYF. As DNA, the CDR3 is TGCAGCGTTGTTGCAGCCTACGAGCAGTACTTC.

This clonotype came up many times. The chain is built from TRBV29-1 and TRBJ1-2, with D uncertain. This CDR3 contains 10 residues. Germline V lookup: CDR1 SQVTM, CDR2 ANQGSEA. V was trimmed by 4 bases and J by 3 bases, leaving 3 bases between them. CDR3 nucleotides: TGCAGCGTTGCAGACTATGGCTACACCTTC. Translation: CSVADYGYTF.

This clonotype was detected many times. V is TRBV7-8 and J is TRBJ1-1; the D is unclear. The CDR3 is made up of 15 amino acids. Deletions cut 0 bases from V and 4 bases from J, with 12 bases between. Germline CDR1 SGHVS, CDR2 FQNEAQ. Here the CDR3 DNA reads TGTGCCAGCAGCTTAGCAAGGGCAGGAGGCACTGAAGCTTTCTTT. Its translation: CASSLARAGGTEAFF.

The sample holds many counts of this clonotype. The rearrangement joins TRBV7-2 to TRBJ2-5; weak D call: TRBD2 (5 bases). CDR1 is SGHTA and CDR2 is FQGNSA in the germline V gene. The ends were cut back, 5 bases at V and 1 base at J, with 11 bases in the middle. CDR3 size: 14 residues. CDR3 DNA sequence: TGTGCCAGCAGCCCTCCTGGACTCCAAGAGACCCAGTACTTC. Its translation is CASSPPGLQETQYF.

This clonotype was counted between two and nine times. The V gene is TRBV4-3, the J gene TRBJ2-2, with D uncertain. V lost 0 bases and J lost 6, with 8 bases in between. Germline V gene lookup returns CDR1 LGHNA and CDR2 YSLEER. The CDR3 is made up of 14 amino acids. The CDR3 region is CASSQEEVAGELFF. The CDR3 DNA reads as TGCGCCAGCAGCCAAGAAGAGGTGGCCGGGGAGCTGTTTTTT.

This clonotype has at least ten counts. The chain joins TRBV4-3 to TRBJ1-2, with 8 positions matching TRBD1. The CDR3 sequence is 12 residues long. The germline V gene encodes CDR1 LGHNA and CDR2 YSLEER. Trimming cost V 1 base and J 12 bases; bases outside gene matches: 4. The CDR3 nucleotides read TGCGCCAGCAGCCAAGGCCAGGGGGCGAACACCTTC. Its translation: CASSQGQGANTF.

This clonotype was picked up many times. The V gene is TRBV6-2 or TRBV6-3, the J gene TRBJ2-1; possibly TRBD1 or TRBD2 for D (5 bases each). This CDR3 spans 17 amino acids. The V gene lost 2 bases and the J gene lost 0 bases, with 14 bases spanning the gap. CDR1 and CDR2 from the germline V gene are MNHEY and SVGEGT. This CDR3 is CASSYDRSGSSYNEQFF. In DNA form, the CDR3 reads TGTGCCAGCAGTTACGACAGAAGCGGAAGCTCCTACAATGAGCAGTTCTTC.

This clonotype has at least ten counts. The chain is built from TRBV12-3 or TRBV12-4 and TRBJ1-2; tentative D call: TRBD1 (6 bases). This CDR3 has 14 amino acids. V was shortened by 5 bases and J by 8 bases, with 18 bases between the two germline ends. The CDR3 DNA is TGTGCCAGCAGTCCCGAGACGTGGGGGCGAGGCTACACCTTC. Its translation: CASSPETWGRGYTF.